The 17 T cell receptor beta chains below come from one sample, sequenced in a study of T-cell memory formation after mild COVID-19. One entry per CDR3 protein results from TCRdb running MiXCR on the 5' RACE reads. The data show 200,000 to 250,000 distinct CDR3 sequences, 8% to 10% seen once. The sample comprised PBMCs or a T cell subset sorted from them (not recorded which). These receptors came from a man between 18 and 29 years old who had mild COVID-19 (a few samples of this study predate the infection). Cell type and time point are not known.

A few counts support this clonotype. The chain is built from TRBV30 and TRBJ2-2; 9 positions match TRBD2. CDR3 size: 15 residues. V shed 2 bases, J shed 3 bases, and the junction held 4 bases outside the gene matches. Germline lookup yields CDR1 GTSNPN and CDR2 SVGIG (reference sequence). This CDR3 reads CAWSLAGVHTGELFF. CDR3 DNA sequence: TGTGCCTGGAGTTTAGCGGGGGTCCACACCGGGGAGCTGTTTTTT.

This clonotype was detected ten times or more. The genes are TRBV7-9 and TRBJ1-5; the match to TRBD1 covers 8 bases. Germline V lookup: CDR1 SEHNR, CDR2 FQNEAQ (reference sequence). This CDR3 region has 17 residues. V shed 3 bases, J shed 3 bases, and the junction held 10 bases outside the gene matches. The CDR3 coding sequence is TGTGCCAGCAGCTTTCTCAACCCGGACAGGGCCAATCAGCCCCAGCATTTT. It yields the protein CASSFLNPDRANQPQHF.

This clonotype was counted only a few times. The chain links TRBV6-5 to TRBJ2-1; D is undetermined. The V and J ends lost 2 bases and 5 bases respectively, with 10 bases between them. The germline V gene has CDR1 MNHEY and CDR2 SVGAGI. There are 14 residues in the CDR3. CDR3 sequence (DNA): TGTGCCAGCAGTTACGATGGATCCGACAATGAGCAGTTCTTC. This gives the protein CASSYDGSDNEQFF.

The CDR3 loop is CASSLGTGPYGYTF. The CDR3 coding sequence is TGTGCCAGCAGCTTGGGGACAGGTCCCTATGGCTACACCTTC. The V and J genes are TRBV5-6 and TRBJ1-2, with 7 bases that match TRBD1. CDR3 size: 14 residues. CDR1 is SGHDT, CDR2 YYEEEE, per germline. With V trimmed by 0 bases and J by 4 bases, 3 bases remained unmatched.

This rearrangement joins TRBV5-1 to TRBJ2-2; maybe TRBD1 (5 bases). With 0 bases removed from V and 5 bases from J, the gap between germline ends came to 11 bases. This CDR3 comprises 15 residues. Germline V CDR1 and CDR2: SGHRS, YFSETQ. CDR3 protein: CASSLVPGQTGELFF. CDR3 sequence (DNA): TGCGCCAGCAGCTTGGTTCCAGGGCAAACCGGGGAGCTGTTTTTT.

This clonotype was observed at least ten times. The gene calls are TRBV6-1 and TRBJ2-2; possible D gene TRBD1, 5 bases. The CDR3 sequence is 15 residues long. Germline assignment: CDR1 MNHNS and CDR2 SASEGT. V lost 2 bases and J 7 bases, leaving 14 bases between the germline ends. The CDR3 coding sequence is TGTGCCAGCAGTGAAATGGGGCAGGGCGGCGGGGAGCTGTTTTTT. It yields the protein CASSEMGQGGGELFF.

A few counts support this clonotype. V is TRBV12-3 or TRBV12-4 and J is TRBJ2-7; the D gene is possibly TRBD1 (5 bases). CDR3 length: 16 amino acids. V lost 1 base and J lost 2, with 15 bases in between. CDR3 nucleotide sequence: TGTGCCAGCAGTTTAGGAAGGGGCCCCCGGGCCTACGAGCAGTACTTC. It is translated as CASSLGRGPRAYEQYF.

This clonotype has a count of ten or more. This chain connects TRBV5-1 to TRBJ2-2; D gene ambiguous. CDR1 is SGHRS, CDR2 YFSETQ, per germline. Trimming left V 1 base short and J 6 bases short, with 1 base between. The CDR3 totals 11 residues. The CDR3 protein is CASSLPGELFF. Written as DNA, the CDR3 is TGCGCCAGCAGCTTGCCCGGGGAGCTGTTTTTT. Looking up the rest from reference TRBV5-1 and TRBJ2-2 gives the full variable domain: KAGVTQTPRYLIKTRGQQVTLSCSPISGHRSVSWYQQTPGQGLQFLFEYFSETQRNKGNFPGRFSGRQFSNSRSEMNVSTLELGDSALYLCASSLPGELFFGEGSRLTVL.

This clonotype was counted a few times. The CDR3 DNA reads as TGCGCCAGCAGCCAAGACTGGAGAGGGACCTACGAGCAGTACTTC. It specifies CASSQDWRGTYEQYF. This chain joins TRBV4-3 and TRBJ2-7, with D possibly being TRBD2 (5 bases). The CDR3 has 15 amino acids. Trimming shortened V by 0 bases and J by 2 bases, and 11 bases separated the two germline ends. Germline loops: CDR1 LGHNA, CDR2 YSLEER.

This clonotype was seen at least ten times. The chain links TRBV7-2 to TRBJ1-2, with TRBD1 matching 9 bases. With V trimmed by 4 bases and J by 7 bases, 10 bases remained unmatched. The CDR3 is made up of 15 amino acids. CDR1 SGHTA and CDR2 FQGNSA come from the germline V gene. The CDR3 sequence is CASSSPGGTGSGYTF. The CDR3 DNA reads TGTGCCAGCAGCTCACCGGGCGGGACAGGGTCTGGCTACACCTTC.

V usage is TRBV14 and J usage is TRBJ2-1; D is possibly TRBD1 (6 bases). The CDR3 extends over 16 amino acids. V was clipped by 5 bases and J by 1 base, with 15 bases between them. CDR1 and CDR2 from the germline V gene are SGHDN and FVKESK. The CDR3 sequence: CASSDAGVRSYNEQFF. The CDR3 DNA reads TGTGCCAGCAGCGATGCAGGGGTTCGATCCTACAATGAGCAGTTCTTC.

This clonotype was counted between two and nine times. The CDR3 spells CASSSPAGTGELFF. CDR3 in DNA: TGTGCCAGCTCGTCCCCAGCTGGCACCGGGGAGCTGTTTTTT. The V gene is TRBV18, the J gene TRBJ2-2; no clear D. CDR3 length equals 14 residues. Germline loops: CDR1 KGHSH, CDR2 LQKENI. Trimming took off 6 bases at V and 4 bases at J, with 12 bases between the two ends.

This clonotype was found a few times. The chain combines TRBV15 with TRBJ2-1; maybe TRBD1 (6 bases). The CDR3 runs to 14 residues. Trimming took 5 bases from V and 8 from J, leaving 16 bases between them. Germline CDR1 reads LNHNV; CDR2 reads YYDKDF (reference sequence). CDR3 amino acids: CATSVYREIDEQFF. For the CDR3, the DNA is TGTGCCACCAGCGTCTACAGGGAAATCGATGAGCAGTTCTTC.

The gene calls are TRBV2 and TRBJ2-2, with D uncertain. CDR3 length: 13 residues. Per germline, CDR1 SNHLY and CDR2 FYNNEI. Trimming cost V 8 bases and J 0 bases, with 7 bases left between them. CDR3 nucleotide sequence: TGTGCCAGCGCGGCACCGAACACCGGGGAGCTGTTTTTT. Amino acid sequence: CASAAPNTGELFF.

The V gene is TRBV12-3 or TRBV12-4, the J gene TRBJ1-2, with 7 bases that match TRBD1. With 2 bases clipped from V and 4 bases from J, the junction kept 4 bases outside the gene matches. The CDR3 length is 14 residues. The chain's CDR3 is CASSLIGGGYGYTF. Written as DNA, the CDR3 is TGTGCCAGCAGTTTAATAGGGGGCGGCTATGGCTACACCTTC.

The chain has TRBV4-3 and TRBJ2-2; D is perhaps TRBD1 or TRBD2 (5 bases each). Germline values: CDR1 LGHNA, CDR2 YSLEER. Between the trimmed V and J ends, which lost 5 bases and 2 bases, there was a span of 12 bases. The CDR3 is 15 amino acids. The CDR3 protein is CASSGSWDNTGELFF. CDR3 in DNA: TGCGCCAGCAGCGGGTCATGGGACAACACCGGGGAGCTGTTTTTT.

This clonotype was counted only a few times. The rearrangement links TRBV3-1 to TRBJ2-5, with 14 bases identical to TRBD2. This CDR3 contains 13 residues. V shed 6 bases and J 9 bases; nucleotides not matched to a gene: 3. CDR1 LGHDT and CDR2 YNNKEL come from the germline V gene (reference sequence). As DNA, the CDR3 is TGTGCCAGCAGACGGACTAGCGGGGGGTCCCAGTACTTC. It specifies CASRRTSGGSQYF.